This TCR beta chain stems from a study of regulatory T cells in long-lasting Graves disease. Time point indicated: newly diagnosed GD, antithyroid drugs for less than 3 months. Generation of the TCR library employed RNA extracted from PBMCs. Study conclusions and caveats: Those with persistent disease had in common more public clonotypes (more than 2,500) than new patients (approximately 920). Limited sample numbers may have lowered accuracy.

Researchers made TCR beta libraries by using iRepertoire HTBI primers and running Arm-PCR on CDR3 regions. A single record per CDR3 protein comes from TCRdb applying MiXCR to the multiplex PCR reads. The sample yields hundreds of thousands of distinct CDR3 sequences, approximately 16% seen once. With 4 bases removed from V and 7 bases from J, the gap between germline ends came to 10 bases. The length of the CDR3 is 12 residues. This clonotype appeared many times. Its antigen is currently unknown. These data are also associated with another study on T cells in Graves' hyperthyroidism and ophthalmopathy. That work adds: Based on clinical symptoms, serum thyroxine and TRAb, thyroid ultrasound and orbital computed tomography, diagnoses were reached.

The sequenced sample was peripheral blood mononuclear cells (PBMCs), obtained at new diagnosis, from a patient treated with antithyroid drugs. This chain joins TRBV12-3 or TRBV12-4 and TRBJ1-2; weak D call: TRBD1 (5 bases). The source is a middle-aged woman with Graves disease. The CDR3 loop is CASSWRGAGYTF. The CDR3 DNA is TGTGCCAGCAGTTGGAGGGGTGCTGGCTACACCTTC.